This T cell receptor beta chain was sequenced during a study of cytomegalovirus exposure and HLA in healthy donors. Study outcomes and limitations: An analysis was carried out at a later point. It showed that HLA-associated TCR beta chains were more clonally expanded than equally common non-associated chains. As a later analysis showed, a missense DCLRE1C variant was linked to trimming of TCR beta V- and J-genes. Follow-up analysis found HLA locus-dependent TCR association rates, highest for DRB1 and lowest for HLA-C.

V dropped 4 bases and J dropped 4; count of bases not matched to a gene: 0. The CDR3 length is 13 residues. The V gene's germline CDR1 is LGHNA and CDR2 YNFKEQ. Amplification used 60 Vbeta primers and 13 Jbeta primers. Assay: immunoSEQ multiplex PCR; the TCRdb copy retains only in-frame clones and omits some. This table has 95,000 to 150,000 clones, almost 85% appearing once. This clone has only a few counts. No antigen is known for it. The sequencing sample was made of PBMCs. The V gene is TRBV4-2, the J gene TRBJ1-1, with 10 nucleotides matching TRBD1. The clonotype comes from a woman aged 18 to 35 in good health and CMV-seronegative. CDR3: CASSRTGGTEAFF. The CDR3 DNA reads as TGTGCCAGCAGCCGGACAGGGGGCACTGAAGCTTTCTTT.